A selection of T cell receptor beta chains follows, all from one sample in a study of cytomegalovirus exposure and HLA in healthy donors. Data came from immunoSEQ multiplex PCR; TCRdb stores just in-frame clones and leaves some out. The data hold around 94,000 clones, with about 60% observed a single time. The sample taken for sequencing was PBMCs. The source is a human donor in good health. The CDR3 runs from the conserved cysteine through the conserved F or W. The D gene is left open where the match is weak. Expanded clones get a size class; other rows say once, few or many, or leave the size out.

j_call,v_call,clone_size,d_call,cdr3_aa,cdr3_nt
TRBJ2-1,TRBV19,few,TRBD2,CASSISGMTYNEQFF,TGTGCCAGTAGTATCAGCGGGATGACATACAATGAGCAGTTCTTC
TRBJ2-3,TRBV6-1,-,-,CASSVDRLGTDTQYF,TGTGCCAGCAGCGTAGACAGATTGGGCACAGATACGCAGTATTTT
TRBJ2-1,TRBV28,-,-,CASSSYSRVRAVNEQFF,TGTGCCAGCAGTTCATATTCTCGCGTGAGGGCCGTTAATGAGCAGTTCTTC
TRBJ1-1,TRBV4-1,-,-,CASSQDLLIAGTSNTEAFF,TGCGCCAGCAGCCAAGATCTATTGATCGCCGGGACAAGCAACACTGAAGCTTTCTTT
TRBJ2-3,TRBV28,-,TRBD2,CASSESSGRGVTDTQYF,TGTGCCAGCAGTGAATCTAGCGGGAGGGGGGTGACAGATACGCAGTATTTT
TRBJ2-7,TRBV28,-,-,CASRSTVMAYEQYF,TGTGCCAGCAGGTCTACGGTAATGGCCTACGAGCAGTACTTC
TRBJ2-1,TRBV5-4,-,-,CASSLGPGAQTYNEQFF,TGTGCCAGCAGCTTGGGGCCGGGAGCCCAAACCTACAATGAGCAGTTCTTC
TRBJ2-6,TRBV9,-,-,CASSVAPGANVLTF,TGTGCCAGCAGCGTAGCTCCGGGGGCCAACGTCCTGACTTTC
TRBJ2-1,TRBV5-1,-,-,CASSFIAEAYNEQFF,TGCGCCAGCAGCTTCATAGCCGAAGCCTACAATGAGCAGTTCTTC
TRBJ1-3,TRBV7-9,few,-,CASRGIQGKSGNTIYF,TGTGCCAGCAGAGGCATTCAGGGGAAATCTGGAAACACCATATATTTT
TRBJ2-5,TRBV5-1,few,TRBD1,CASRGATGVETQYF,TGCGCCAGCAGGGGGGCGACAGGGGTAGAGACCCAGTACTTC
TRBJ1-5,TRBV28,few,-,CASSFGGGQPQHF,TGTGCCAGCAGTTTTGGGGGGGGTCAGCCCCAGCATTTT
TRBJ2-7,TRBV6-1,-,-,CACSEQGYEQYF,TGTGCCTGCAGTGAACAGGGATACGAGCAGTACTTC
TRBJ2-3,TRBV28,-,TRBD1,CASSPQGASTDTQYF,TGTGCCAGCAGTCCTCAGGGGGCTAGCACAGATACGCAGTATTTT
TRBJ2-7,TRBV29-1,few,TRBD1,CSVEERDRGGYEQYF,TGCAGCGTTGAAGAACGCGACAGGGGGGGGTACGAGCAGTACTTC
TRBJ2-2,TRBV18,-,TRBD1,CASSPPSGTGRARELFF,TGTGCCAGCTCACCACCGTCTGGGACAGGGCGCGCCCGGGAGCTGTTTTTT
TRBJ2-3,TRBV10-1,-,TRBD2,CASSAGLAGYTQYF,TGCGCCAGCAGTGCAGGACTAGCAGGTTATACGCAGTATTTT
TRBJ2-7,TRBV6-1,-,-,CASSRQATYEQYF,TGTGCCAGCAGTCGCCAGGCTACCTACGAGCAGTACTTC
TRBJ1-2,TRBV30,-,TRBD1,CAWSVTGQDYGYTF,TGTGCCTGGAGTGTGACAGGGCAGGACTATGGCTACACCTTC
TRBJ1-1,TRBV29-1,once,-,CSVPRGGQPNTEAFF,TGCAGCGTACCCAGGGGAGGGCAGCCGAACACTGAAGCTTTCTTT
TRBJ1-1,TRBV10-2,-,-,CASSEDSEAFF,TGCGCCAGCAGTGAAGACAGTGAAGCTTTCTTT
TRBJ2-3,TRBV27,-,-,CGSWARVGTDTQYF,TGTGGCAGTTGGGCCAGGGTCGGCACAGATACGCAGTATTTT
TRBJ2-1,TRBV4-2,-,-,CASSQATVRSNNEQFF,TGTGCCAGCAGCCAAGCCACCGTGCGAAGTAACAATGAGCAGTTCTTC
TRBJ2-5,TRBV5-1,-,-,CASSLGGWQETQYF,TGCGCCAGCAGCTTAGGGGGTTGGCAAGAGACCCAGTACTTC
TRBJ1-4,TRBV6-5,-,-,CASSLGLGRGKLFF,TGTGCCAGCAGCCTCGGTCTGGGGAGGGGAAAACTGTTTTTT
TRBJ2-1,TRBV19,-,TRBD2,CASSLLAGGAFEQFF,TGTGCCAGTAGTCTACTAGCGGGAGGGGCATTTGAGCAGTTCTTC